This is a list of T cell receptor beta chains from one sample in a study of cytomegalovirus exposure and HLA in healthy donors. Libraries were prepared by immunoSEQ multiplex PCR; TCRdb keeps only in-frame clonotypes and omits some of them. The table shows some 150,000 clones, with approximately 79% occurring only once. The material sequenced was PBMCs. The receptors were sampled from a woman aged 25 to 45 in good health and CMV-seronegative. The CDR3 runs from the conserved cysteine through the conserved F or W. The D gene is left open where the match is weak. The size field is filled for only some rows; it gives once, few, many or a size class.

v_gene,d_gene,abundance,j_gene,CDR3nt,CDR3aa
TRBV27,-,-,TRBJ1-4,TGTGCCACCCGGAAGGCTGGAGGAAATGAAAAACTGTTTTTT,CATRKAGGNEKLFF
TRBV15,-,-,TRBJ1-6,TGTGCCACCAGCTTAGACAGGTTCACCTATAATTCACCCCTCCACTTT,CATSLDRFTYNSPLHF
TRBV7-3,TRBD1,-,TRBJ1-1,TGTGCCAGCAGCCGGACAGGCGGATCGAACACTGAAGCTTTCTTT,CASSRTGGSNTEAFF
TRBV6-6,-,-,TRBJ1-1,TGTGCCAGCAGTTACTTCGTGGAGGACACTGAAGCTTTCTTT,CASSYFVEDTEAFF
TRBV4-3,-,-,TRBJ1-1,TGCGCCAGCAGCCAAGACGGCAGGGTCGGCACTGAAGCTTTCTTT,CASSQDGRVGTEAFF
TRBV6-7,-,few,TRBJ1-5,TGTGCCAGCAGTTACCCCGGGACACATCACCAGCATTTT,CASSYPGTHHQHF
TRBV9,-,-,TRBJ2-2,TGTGCCAGCAGCGTAGATCCAGGGAACACCGGGGAGCTGTTTTTT,CASSVDPGNTGELFF
TRBV10-3,-,-,TRBJ1-2,TGTGCCATCAGTGAGTTGGGAGGGATAGAAAATGGCTACACCTTC,CAISELGGIENGYTF
TRBV30,-,-,TRBJ1-2,TGTGCCTGGAGTGTACGTTGGGGGGACGGCTACACCTTC,CAWSVRWGDGYTF
TRBV7-8,TRBD1,-,TRBJ2-2,TGTGCCAGCAGCTCAAGACAGGGTGAAACCGGGGAGCTGTTTTTT,CASSSRQGETGELFF
TRBV7-9,TRBD1,once,TRBJ1-2,TGTGCCAGCAGCTTACGTGGGACAGGGGATTATGGCTACACCTTC,CASSLRGTGDYGYTF
TRBV6-5,TRBD1,-,TRBJ1-3,TGTGCCAGCAGCAGGGGGCCCGGAAACACCATATATTTT,CASSRGPGNTIYF
TRBV6-5,TRBD2,few,TRBJ2-7,TGTGCCAGCAGCGGGGGGGCCTTGAGCTCCTACGAGCAGTACTTC,CASSGGALSSYEQYF
TRBV29-1,TRBD1,-,TRBJ2-7,TGCAGCGTTGAGCCGTATCGGACAGGGTCCTACGAGCAGTACTTC,CSVEPYRTGSYEQYF
TRBV2,-,-,TRBJ2-2,TGTGCCAGCAGTTGGGAGCACCTAACCACCGGGGAGCTGTTTTTT,CASSWEHLTTGELFF
TRBV2,-,-,TRBJ1-2,TGTGCCAGCAGGGGGGTCGGGGGGTATGGCTACACCTTC,CASRGVGGYGYTF
TRBV5-4,-,-,TRBJ2-1,TGTGCCAGCAGCCCGAGCTCCTACAATGAGCAGTTCTTC,CASSPSSYNEQFF
TRBV10-3,-,-,TRBJ2-7,TGTGCCATCAGCACTACAGGGTTTGAGCAGTACTTC,CAISTTGFEQYF
TRBV7-9,-,once,TRBJ1-5,TGTGCCAGCAGCTTACAGGGCGATCAGCCCCAGCATTTT,CASSLQGDQPQHF